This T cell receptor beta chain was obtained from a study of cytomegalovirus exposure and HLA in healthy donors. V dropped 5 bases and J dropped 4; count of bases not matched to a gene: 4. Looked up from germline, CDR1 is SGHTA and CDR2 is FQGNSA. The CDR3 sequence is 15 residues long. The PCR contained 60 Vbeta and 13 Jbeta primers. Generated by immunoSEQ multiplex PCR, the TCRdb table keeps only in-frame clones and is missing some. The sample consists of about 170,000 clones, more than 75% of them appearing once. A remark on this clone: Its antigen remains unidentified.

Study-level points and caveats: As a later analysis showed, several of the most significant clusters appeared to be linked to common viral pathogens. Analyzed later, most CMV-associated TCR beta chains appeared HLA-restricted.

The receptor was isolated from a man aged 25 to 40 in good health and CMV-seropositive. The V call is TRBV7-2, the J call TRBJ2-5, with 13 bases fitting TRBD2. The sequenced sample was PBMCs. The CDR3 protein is CASSRRTSGRETQYF. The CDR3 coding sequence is TGTGCCAGCAGCCGACGGACTAGCGGGAGAGAGACCCAGTACTTC.